This TCR beta chain came from a study of beta chain features in type 1 diabetes (dated by TCRdb to the late 2010s). Notes on the research overall: No differences in mean age, gender distribution, total cell number or subset yield were found between patients and healthy donors. Across all samples, some 100,000,000 sorted cells were examined, and cell number per subset correlated strongly with RNA yield. The study compared TCRB repertoires of sorted circulating CD4+ T cell subsets between recently diagnosed type 1 diabetes patients and matched healthy donors. Naive and central memory subsets were obtained from all 30 or so donors, but regulatory and stem cell-like memory subsets were isolated from only 8 patients and about 8 healthy donors.

From each donor, a single peripheral blood sample of about 100 mL on average was drawn into heparinised tubes. A BD FACSAria II and a panel including CD45RO, CCR7, CD25, CD127, CD95 and CD27 were used to sort naive, central memory, regulatory and stem cell-like memory CD4+ T cells. All sorted populations exceeded 95% purity. PBMCs were isolated right away by Lymphoprep density gradient centrifugation and were stained directly, without culture. Samples were stained and sorted in pairs, with one healthy donor and one patient per experiment, so that batch effects were minimized. The germline V gene provides CDR1 LGHNA and CDR2 YNFKEQ. The CDR3 runs 15 residues from the cysteine to the phenylalanine. The entry retains the CDR3 DNA only, 45 bases that are in frame from base 1. Between the V and J ends, shortened by 1 base and 6 bases respectively, the junction contains 16 bases. Beyond this particular receptor, the publication reports: Because cDNA was sequenced instead of genomic DNA, activated cells with high expression could be over-represented, although the groups did not differ in activation or CD3 levels. Type 1 diabetes patients showed a moderate but significant shortening of TCRB CDR3 length in all four CD4+ subsets. Naive, central memory and regulatory TCRB repertoires appeared more similar among patients than among healthy donors. PCR might favor shorter templates, but patient and control samples were amplified and corrected together, so any skew would affect both groups equally. At VDJ recombination sites, patients with type 1 diabetes made fewer insertions and deleted more nucleotides, a pattern implying thymic rearrangement abnormalities. Because small numbers of individuals were included in the HLA sub-analyses, any influence of HLA type on TCRB rearrangement was left unresolved.

This clone was detected only a few times. Its target antigen remains unknown. It has no much larger one-base neighbor in the sample; base qualities were not kept. All of the isolated RNA was reverse transcribed with the High Capacity cDNA Reverse Transcription Kit, so expressed TCRB transcripts were sequenced. Deep immunoSEQ sequencing was applied to naive, central memory and regulatory T cell samples, giving an average of about 3.4 million total reads per sample. Sorted cells were lysed in RLT buffer and RNA was extracted with DNase-treated RNeasy Micro or Mini kits, depending on cell number. To prevent cross-contamination, every cell subset was processed on its own, while patient and healthy donor samples were processed together. TCRB sequences were amplified from cDNA with the immunoSEQ multiplex PCR, producing 87-bp fragments spanning the CDR3 region. Sequencing of the amplicons was done on the Illumina HiSeq platform. As for the authors' bioinformatics: PCR bias was corrected computationally using synthetic template baselines, and reads within Hamming distance 2 were collapsed, with unmergeable singletons discarded. Reads were aligned to IMGT to assign V, D and J genes, CDR3 length, and insertions or deletions at six rearrangement sites. Within each subset, clonotype counts were normalized to sorted cell number, after which true diversity and Gini coefficients were computed with the tcR R package. Repertoire sharing was quantified using the overlap coefficient calculated on TCRB nucleotide sequences. Out-of-frame TCRB sequences from naive cells were analyzed as a proxy for the pre-selection repertoire. The table was pulled from immuneACCESS by TCRdb, which kept in-frame rearrangements only. Such tables lose some clones; where checked, under half of the loss comes from unresolved V genes, and the rest has no known cause. The DNA was the basis for D and trimming; V, J and clone size are from that table. The sample profile shows more than 250,000 clones; around 21% of them were found once. The ten top clones hold more than 0.025% of the sample.

Rearrangement joined TRBV4-2 to TRBJ2-7; possibly the D gene is TRBD2, per 5 matching bases. This receptor was identified in a woman in her 40s with type 1 diabetes. Sequenced input: naive CD4+ T cells from blood. In light of the paper, this sample's cell subset or site label describes: true naive CD4+ T cells. For the CDR3, the sequence is CASSQGRGGLGEQYF. The bases are TGTGCCAGCAGCCAAGGCCGAGGAGGACTTGGCGAGCAGTACTTC.